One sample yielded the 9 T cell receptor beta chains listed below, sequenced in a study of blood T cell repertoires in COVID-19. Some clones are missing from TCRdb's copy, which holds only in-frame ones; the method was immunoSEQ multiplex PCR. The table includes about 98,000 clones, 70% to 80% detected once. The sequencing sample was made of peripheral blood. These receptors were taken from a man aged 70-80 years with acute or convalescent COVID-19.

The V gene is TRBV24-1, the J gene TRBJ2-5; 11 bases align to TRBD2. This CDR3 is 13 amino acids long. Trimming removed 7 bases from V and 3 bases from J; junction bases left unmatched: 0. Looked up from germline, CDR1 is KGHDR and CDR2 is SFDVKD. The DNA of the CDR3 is TGTGCCACCAGGGGACTAGCGGAAGAGACCCAGTACTTC. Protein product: CATRGLAEETQYF.

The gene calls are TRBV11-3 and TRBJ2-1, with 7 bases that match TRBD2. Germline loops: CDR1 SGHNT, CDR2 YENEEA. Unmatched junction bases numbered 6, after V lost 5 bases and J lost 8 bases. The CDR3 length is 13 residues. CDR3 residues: CASSDSGWDEQFF. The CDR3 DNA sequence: TGTGCCAGCAGCGATAGCGGGTGGGATGAGCAGTTCTTC.

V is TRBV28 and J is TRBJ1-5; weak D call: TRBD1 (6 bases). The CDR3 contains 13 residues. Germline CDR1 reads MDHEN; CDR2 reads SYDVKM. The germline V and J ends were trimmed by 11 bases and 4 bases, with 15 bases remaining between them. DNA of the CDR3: TGTGCCTGGGGGGGGGCGAGGAATCAGCCCCAGCATTTT. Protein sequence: CAWGGARNQPQHF. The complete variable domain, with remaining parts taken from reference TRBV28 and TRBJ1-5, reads DVKVTQSSRYLVKRTGEKVFLECVQDMDHENMFWYRQDPGLGLRLIYFSYDVKMKEKGDIPEGYSVSREKKERFSLILESASTNQTSMYLCAWGGARNQPQHFGDGTRLSIL.

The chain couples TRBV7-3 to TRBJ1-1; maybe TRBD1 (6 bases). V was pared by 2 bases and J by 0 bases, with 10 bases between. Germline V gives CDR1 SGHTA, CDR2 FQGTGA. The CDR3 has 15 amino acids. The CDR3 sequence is CASSLGQGLNTEAFF. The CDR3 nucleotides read TGTGCCAGCAGCTTAGGGCAGGGGTTGAACACTGAAGCTTTCTTT.

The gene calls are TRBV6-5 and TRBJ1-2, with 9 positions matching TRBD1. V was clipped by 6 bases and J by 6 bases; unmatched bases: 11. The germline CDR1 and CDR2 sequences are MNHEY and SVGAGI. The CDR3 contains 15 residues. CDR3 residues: CASRPRDRAPNGYTF. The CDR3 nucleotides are TGTGCCAGCAGACCCCGGGACAGGGCCCCCAATGGCTACACCTTC.

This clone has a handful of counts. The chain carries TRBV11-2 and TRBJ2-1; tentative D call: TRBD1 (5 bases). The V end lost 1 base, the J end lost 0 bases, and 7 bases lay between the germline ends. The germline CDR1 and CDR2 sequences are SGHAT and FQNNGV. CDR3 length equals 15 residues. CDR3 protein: CASSLAQGSYNEQFF. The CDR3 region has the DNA TGTGCCAGCAGCTTAGCGCAGGGCTCCTACAATGAGCAGTTCTTC.

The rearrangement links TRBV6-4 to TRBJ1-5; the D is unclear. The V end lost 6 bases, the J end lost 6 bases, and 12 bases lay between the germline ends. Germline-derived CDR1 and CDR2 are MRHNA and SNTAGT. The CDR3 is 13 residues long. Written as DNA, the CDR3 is TGTGCCAGCAGGGTTCGAGGGAGTCAGCCCCAGCATTTT. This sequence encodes CASRVRGSQPQHF.

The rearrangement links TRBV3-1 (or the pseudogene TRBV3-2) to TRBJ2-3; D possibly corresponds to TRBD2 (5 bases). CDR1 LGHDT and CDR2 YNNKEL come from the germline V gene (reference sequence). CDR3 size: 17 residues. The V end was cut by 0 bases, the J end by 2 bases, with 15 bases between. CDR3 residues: CASSQDSPASPTDTQYF. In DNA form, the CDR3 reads TGTGCCAGCAGCCAAGATTCCCCGGCTAGCCCCACAGATACGCAGTATTTT.

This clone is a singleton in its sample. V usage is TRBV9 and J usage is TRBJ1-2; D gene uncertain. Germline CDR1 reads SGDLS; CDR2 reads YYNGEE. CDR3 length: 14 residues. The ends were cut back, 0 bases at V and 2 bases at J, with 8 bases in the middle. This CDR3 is CASSVATGNYGYTF. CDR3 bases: TGTGCCAGCAGCGTAGCTACGGGAAACTATGGCTACACCTTC.